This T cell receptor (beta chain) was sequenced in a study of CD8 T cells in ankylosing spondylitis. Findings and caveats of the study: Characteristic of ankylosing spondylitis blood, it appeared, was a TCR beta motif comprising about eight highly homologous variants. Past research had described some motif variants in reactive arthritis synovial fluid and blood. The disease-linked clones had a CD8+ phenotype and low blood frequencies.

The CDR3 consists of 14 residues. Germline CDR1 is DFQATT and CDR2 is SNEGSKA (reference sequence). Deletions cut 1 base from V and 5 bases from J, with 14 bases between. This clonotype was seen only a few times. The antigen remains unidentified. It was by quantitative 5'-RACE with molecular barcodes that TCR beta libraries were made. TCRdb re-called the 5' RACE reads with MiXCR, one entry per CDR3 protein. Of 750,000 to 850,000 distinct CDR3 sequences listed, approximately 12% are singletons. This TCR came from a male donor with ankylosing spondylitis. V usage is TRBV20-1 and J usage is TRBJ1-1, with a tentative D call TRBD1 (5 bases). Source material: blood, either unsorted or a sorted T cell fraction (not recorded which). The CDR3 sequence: CSARAPSGLTEAFF. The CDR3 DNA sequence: TGCAGTGCTAGAGCTCCGTCAGGGCTAACTGAAGCTTTCTTT.